These 3 T cell receptor beta chains share one sample of origin, sequenced in a study of shared clonotypes between healthy human individuals. Assay: immunoSEQ multiplex PCR; the TCRdb copy retains only in-frame clones and omits some. The table includes around 2.1 million clones, about 93% detected once. Terminally differentiated effector memory CD45RA+ cells were left out of the naive CD8 fraction, which was CD45RO-negative and positively selected for CCR7. Source material: naive CD8+ T cells from PBMCs. Source of these receptors: a young man in good health. Some clones in this sample may be carry-over from other donors' samples.

This clone was picked up one time. The V call is TRBV7-8, the J call TRBJ2-1, with 11 bases matching TRBD2. This CDR3 spans 17 amino acids. The V gene's germline CDR1 is SGHVS and CDR2 FQNEAQ. The trim removed 5 bases at V and 3 bases at J, leaving 9 bases unmatched. CDR3 sequence: CASSQARLAGRYNEQFF. CDR3 DNA sequence: TGTGCCAGCAGCCAGGCCCGACTAGCGGGACGCTACAATGAGCAGTTCTTC.

The rearrangement joins TRBV19 to TRBJ2-1; no reliable D call. This CDR3 has 17 amino acids. V was trimmed by 2 bases and J by 1 base, leaving 15 bases between them. From germline, CDR1 is LNHDA and CDR2 SQIVND (reference sequence). The CDR3: CASSIPGEDRSYNEQFF. DNA for the CDR3: TGTGCCAGTAGTATACCAGGAGAGGACCGATCCTACAATGAGCAGTTCTTC.

This clone showed up just once. This chain uses TRBV5-4 with TRBJ2-1; no definite D call. The CDR3 length is 15 residues. Germline-derived CDR1 and CDR2 are SGHNT and YYREEE (reference sequence). The germline V and J ends were trimmed by 4 bases and 0 bases, with 11 bases remaining between them. The CDR3 here is CASSLDPGSYNEQFF. The CDR3 DNA follows: TGTGCCAGCAGCCTAGACCCCGGCTCCTACAATGAGCAGTTCTTC.